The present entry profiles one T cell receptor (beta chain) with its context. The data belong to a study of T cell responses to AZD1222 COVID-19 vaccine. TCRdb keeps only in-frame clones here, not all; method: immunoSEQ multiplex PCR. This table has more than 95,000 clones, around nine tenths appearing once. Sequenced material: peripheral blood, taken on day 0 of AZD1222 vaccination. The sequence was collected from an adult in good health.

The CDR3 protein is CAGGQYNSPLHF. CDR3 nucleotides: TGTGCCGGGGGACAGTATAATTCACCCCTCCACTTT. The rearrangement uses TRBV7-2 and TRBJ1-6; 7 bases agree with TRBD1. The CDR3 consists of 12 residues. V dropped 11 bases and J dropped 4; count of bases not matched to a gene: 2. The germline gives CDR1 SGHTA, CDR2 FQGNSA. Complete variable domain (other parts from reference TRBV7-2 and TRBJ1-6): GAGVSQSPSNKVTEKGKDVELRCDPISGHTALYWYRQSLGQGLEFLIYFQGNSAPDKSGLPSDRFSAERTGGSVSTLTIQRTQQEDSAVYLCAGGQYNSPLHFGNGTRLTVT.